This TCR beta chain was recorded in a study of cytomegalovirus exposure and HLA in healthy donors. Both 60 Vbeta primers and 13 Jbeta primers went into the PCR. Measured with immunoSEQ multiplex PCR; TCRdb has only the in-frame clones, and not every one. The top ten clones hold over 1.1% of a sample with roughly 150,000 clones, around 73% of them seen once. Trimming at V came to 4 bases and at J to 3 bases, leaving 6 bases not matched to a gene. This CDR3 contains 16 residues. The germline V gene encodes CDR1 SGDLS and CDR2 YYNGEE. This clone was detected a few times. This sequence was found in a male donor in good health and CMV-seronegative. The chain carries TRBV9 and TRBJ2-3; TRBD2 matches 12 bases. The sample consisted of PBMCs. The CDR3 DNA follows: TGTGCCAGCAGCCGACTAGCGGGAGTGCTTACAGATACGCAGTATTTT. This gives the protein CASSRLAGVLTDTQYF. Filled out from reference TRBV9 and TRBJ2-3, the complete variable domain reads DSGVTQTPKHLITATGQRVTLRCSPRSGDLSVYWYQQSLDQGLQFLIQYYNGEERAKGNILERFSAQQFPDLHSELNLSSLELGDSALYFCASSRLAGVLTDTQYFGPGTRLTVL.